This is a list of T cell receptor beta chains from one sample in a study of blood T cell repertoires in COVID-19. The protocol was immunoSEQ multiplex PCR, while the TCRdb copy is restricted to in-frame clones and leaves out a portion. The data show 270,000 or so clones, 84% seen once. The source material was PBMCs or T cells enriched from blood (not recorded which). These receptor sequences come from a man between 45 and 60 years old who had recovered from COVID-19. CDR3s include the opening cysteine and the closing phenylalanine or tryptophan. The D gene is left open where the match is weak. The listing skips clone size in some rows; elsewhere it reads once, few, many or a size class.

TRBD1	-	TRBV14	TRBJ1-1	CASSQHRGLNTEAFF	TGTGCCAGCAGCCAACACAGGGGGCTCAACACTGAAGCTTTCTTT
TRBD2	-	TRBV19	TRBJ2-4	CASSTLAAIAKNIQYF	TGTGCCAGTAGTACCCTAGCGGCGATAGCCAAAAACATTCAGTACTTC
-	once	TRBV19	TRBJ2-1	CASSNYRVEQFF	TGTGCCAGTAGCAATTACAGGGTTGAGCAGTTCTTC
TRBD2	-	TRBV10-1	TRBJ2-5	CAREDWGGETQYF	TGCGCCAGGGAGGACTGGGGGGGGGAGACCCAGTACTTC
-	-	TRBV4-2	TRBJ2-1	CASSHRGPYNEQFF	TGTGCCAGCAGCCACCGAGGCCCCTACAATGAGCAGTTCTTC
-	-	TRBV9	TRBJ2-6	CASSVVGGRAGANVLTF	TGTGCCAGCAGCGTAGTGGGTGGCAGGGCTGGGGCCAACGTCCTGACTTTC
-	-	TRBV11-2	TRBJ2-1	CASSSTGFPYNEQFF	TGTGCCAGCAGCTCCACAGGGTTCCCTTACAATGAGCAGTTCTTC
TRBD2	-	TRBV4-2	TRBJ2-7	CASSQATSGIYEQYF	TGTGCCAGCAGCCAAGCAACTAGCGGGATCTACGAGCAGTACTTC
-	once	TRBV2	TRBJ2-7	CASSVVAEIYEQYF	TGTGCCAGCAGTGTGGTAGCGGAGATCTACGAGCAGTACTTC
TRBD2	-	TRBV7-3	TRBJ2-3	CASSSHGGLASDTQYF	TGTGCCAGCAGCTCCCACGGGGGACTAGCGTCGGATACGCAGTATTTT
-	-	TRBV6-2/TRBV6-3	TRBJ1-1	CASSYSRRVEAFF	TGTGCCAGCAGTTACTCGAGGAGGGTTGAAGCTTTCTTT
-	-	TRBV3-1/TRBV3-2	TRBJ1-2	CASSQERGIYGYTF	TGTGCCAGCAGCCAAGAGCGGGGAATCTATGGCTACACCTTC
-	-	TRBV5-6	TRBJ2-7	CASSLSPTDNPYEQYF	TGTGCCAGCAGCTTGTCACCGACAGACAATCCCTACGAGCAGTACTTC
TRBD2	-	TRBV5-8	TRBJ2-1	CASSRPGGAGGSPFYNEQFF	TGTGCCAGCAGCCGACCCGGGGGAGCGGGAGGGTCCCCCTTCTACAATGAGCAGTTCTTC
TRBD2	-	TRBV11-2	TRBJ2-1	CASSYGPAGGWDEQFF	TGTGCCAGCAGCTATGGTCCAGCGGGAGGTTGGGATGAGCAGTTCTTC
TRBD1	-	TRBV19	TRBJ2-2	CAISPFGQGYTGELFF	TGTGCCATCTCACCCTTCGGACAGGGCTACACCGGGGAGCTGTTTTTT
-	-	TRBV6-5	TRBJ2-3	CASRLTVADTQYF	TGTGCCAGCAGGCTCACGGTGGCAGATACGCAGTATTTT
-	-	TRBV5-6	TRBJ2-7	CASSSGVGRAKPYEQYF	TGTGCCAGCAGCTCAGGGGTGGGCAGGGCGAAACCCTACGAGCAGTACTTC
-	once	TRBV9	TRBJ2-1	CASSGTPGEGANEQFF	TGTGCCAGCAGCGGGACCCCGGGGGAAGGGGCCAATGAGCAGTTCTTC
-	-	TRBV19	TRBJ1-3	CASSGTPGNTIYF	TGTGCCAGTAGTGGGACACCCGGAAACACCATATATTTT
-	few	TRBV7-9	TRBJ1-2	CASSPTGSRSGNYGYTF	TGTGCCAGCAGCCCTACAGGTTCCCGCTCAGGAAACTATGGCTACACCTTC
-	-	TRBV28	TRBJ1-3	CASSPPTVSSGNTIYF	TGTGCCAGCAGTCCCCCGACAGTATCCTCTGGAAACACCATATATTTT
-	-	TRBV7-2	TRBJ1-6	CASSSAPNSPLHF	TGTGCCAGCAGCTCTGCGCCTAATTCACCCCTCCACTTT
-	-	TRBV6-5	TRBJ1-2	CASSIQGYGYTF	TGTGCCAGCAGCATCCAGGGGTATGGCTACACCTTC
-	once	TRBV6-2/TRBV6-3	TRBJ2-4	CASSQPSSDSRIQYF	TGTGCCAGCAGCCAACCTTCCTCCGACAGCCGCATTCAGTACTTC
TRBD1	few	TRBV23-1	TRBJ1-2	CASSQPIKDWDSEGYGYTF	TGCGCCAGCAGTCAACCAATAAAGGACTGGGACAGTGAAGGCTATGGCTACACCTTC
TRBD2	-	TRBV11-2	TRBJ2-5	CASTSSGGTQYF	TGTGCCAGCACCTCGTCGGGGGGGACCCAGTACTTC
TRBD2	-	TRBV11-2	TRBJ2-1	CASSPGLAGDYEQFF	TGTGCCAGCAGCCCAGGACTAGCGGGAGATTATGAGCAGTTCTTC
TRBD1	-	TRBV28	TRBJ1-3	CASRSPHGTGAGNTIYF	TGTGCCAGCCGTTCACCACACGGGACAGGGGCAGGAAACACCATATATTTT
-	-	TRBV7-3	TRBJ1-1	CASSFGGPGTEAFF	TGTGCCAGCAGCTTCGGGGGACCGGGGACTGAAGCTTTCTTT
-	-	TRBV6-4	TRBJ2-7	CASSPDSSYEQYF	TGTGCCAGCAGTCCCGACAGCTCCTACGAGCAGTACTTC
-	few	TRBV11-2	TRBJ1-2	CASSPSGPYGYTF	TGTGCCAGCAGCCCTAGCGGACCCTATGGCTACACCTTC
TRBD1	-	TRBV7-9	TRBJ2-6	CASSPRVSRGRSGANVLTF	TGTGCCAGCAGCCCCCGGGTGTCCAGGGGGCGCTCTGGGGCCAACGTCCTGACTTTC
TRBD1	few	TRBV19	TRBJ1-2	CASRPQGAGYGYTF	TGTGCCAGCCGACCCCAGGGGGCTGGGTATGGCTACACCTTC
-	few	TRBV7-2	TRBJ2-3	CASSFFGGAGTDTQYF	TGTGCCAGCAGCTTCTTCGGCGGGGCGGGCACAGATACGCAGTATTTT
-	-	TRBV5-1	TRBJ2-7	CASSLQAQFGYHEQYF	TGCGCCAGCAGCTTGCAGGCTCAGTTCGGATACCACGAGCAGTACTTC
TRBD2	-	TRBV5-1	TRBJ2-1	CASSPRLAGGPVNEQFF	TGCGCCAGCAGCCCCCGACTAGCGGGAGGGCCTGTAAATGAGCAGTTCTTC
TRBD1	-	TRBV19	TRBJ2-1	CATRKGTGGSQPYNEQFF	TGTGCCACCAGGAAGGGGACAGGGGGTTCCCAACCCTACAATGAGCAGTTCTTC
-	-	TRBV5-1	TRBJ1-1	CASSLAGDTEAFF	TGCGCCAGCAGCTTGGCCGGGGACACTGAAGCTTTCTTT